Sequencing of this TCR beta chain was carried out in a study of CD8 T cells in ankylosing spondylitis. Overall study findings and caveats: Past studies reported some motif variants in reactive arthritis synovial fluid and blood. Disease-linked clones were CD8+ and relatively rare in peripheral blood. Reports say disease-linked clones showed up significantly more in matched ankylosing spondylitis synovial fluid.

The sample holds many counts of this clonotype. The target antigen is unknown. Quantitative 5'-RACE with molecular barcodes generated TCR beta libraries. TCRdb re-called the 5' RACE reads with MiXCR, one entry per CDR3 protein. The profile covers around 250,000 distinct CDR3 sequences, with around 10% appearing a single time and around 6.5% taken by the ten largest. This CDR3 is 16 amino acids long. V was cut by 3 bases and J by 11 bases, with 26 bases left in between. Sequencing was done on a sample of blood, either unsorted or a sorted T cell fraction (not recorded which). This TCR was sampled from a male donor with ankylosing spondylitis or in good health (not recorded which). The chain uses TRBV12-3 or TRBV12-4 and TRBJ2-7, with D possibly matching TRBD2 (6 bases). Written as DNA, the CDR3 is TGTGCCAGCAGTTTCCTATCAATCGGGACTCCCCCCCCGAAGTACTTC. This codes for CASSFLSIGTPPPKYF.